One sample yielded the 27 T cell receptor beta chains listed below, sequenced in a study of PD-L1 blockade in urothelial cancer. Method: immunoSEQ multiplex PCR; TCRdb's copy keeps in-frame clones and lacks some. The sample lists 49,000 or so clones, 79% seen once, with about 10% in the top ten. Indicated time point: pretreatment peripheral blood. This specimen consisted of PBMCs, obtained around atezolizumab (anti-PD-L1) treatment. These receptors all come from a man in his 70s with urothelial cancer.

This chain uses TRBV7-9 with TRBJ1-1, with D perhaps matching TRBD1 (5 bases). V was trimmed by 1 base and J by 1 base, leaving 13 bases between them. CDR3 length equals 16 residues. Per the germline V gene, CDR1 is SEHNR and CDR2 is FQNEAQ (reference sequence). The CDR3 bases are TGTGCCAGCAGCTTAGTGGGGCAGGGCTGGAACACTGAAGCTTTCTTT. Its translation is CASSLVGQGWNTEAFF.

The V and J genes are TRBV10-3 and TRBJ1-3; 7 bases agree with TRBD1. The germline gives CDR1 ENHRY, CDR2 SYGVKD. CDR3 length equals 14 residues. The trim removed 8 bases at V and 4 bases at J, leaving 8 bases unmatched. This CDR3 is CAIGTVGKGNTIYF. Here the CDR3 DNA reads TGTGCCATCGGGACAGTCGGGAAGGGAAACACCATATATTTT.

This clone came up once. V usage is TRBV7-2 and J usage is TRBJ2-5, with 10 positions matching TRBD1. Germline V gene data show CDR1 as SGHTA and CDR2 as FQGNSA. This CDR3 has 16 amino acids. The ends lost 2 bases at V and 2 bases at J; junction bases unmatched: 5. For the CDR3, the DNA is TGTGCCAGCAGCTTACCGGGACAGGGGAGTCAAGAGACCCAGTACTTC. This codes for CASSLPGQGSQETQYF.

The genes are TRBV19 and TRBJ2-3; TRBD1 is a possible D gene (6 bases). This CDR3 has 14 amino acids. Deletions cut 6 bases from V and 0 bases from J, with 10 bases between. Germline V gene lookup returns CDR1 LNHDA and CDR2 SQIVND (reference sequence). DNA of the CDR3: TGTGCCAGTAGGGACAGTCCTAGCACAGATACGCAGTATTTT. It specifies CASRDSPSTDTQYF.

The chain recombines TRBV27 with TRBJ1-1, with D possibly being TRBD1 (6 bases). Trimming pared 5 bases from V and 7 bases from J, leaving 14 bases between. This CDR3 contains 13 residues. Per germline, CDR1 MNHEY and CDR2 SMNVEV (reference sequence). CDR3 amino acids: CASSPRGQGEAFF. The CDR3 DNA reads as TGTGCCAGCAGTCCCAGGGGTCAGGGTGAAGCTTTCTTT.

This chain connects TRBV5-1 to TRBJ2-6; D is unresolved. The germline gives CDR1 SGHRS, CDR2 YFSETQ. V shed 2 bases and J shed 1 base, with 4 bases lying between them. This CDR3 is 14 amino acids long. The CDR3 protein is CASSFQSGANVLTF. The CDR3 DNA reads TGCGCCAGCAGCTTCCAATCTGGGGCCAACGTCCTGACTTTC.

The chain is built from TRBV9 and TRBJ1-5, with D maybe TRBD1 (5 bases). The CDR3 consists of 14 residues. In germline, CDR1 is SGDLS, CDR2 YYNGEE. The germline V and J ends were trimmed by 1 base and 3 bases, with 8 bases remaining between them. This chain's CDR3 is CASSVSGANQPQHF. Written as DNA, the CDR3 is TGTGCCAGCAGCGTATCTGGGGCCAATCAGCCCCAGCATTTT.

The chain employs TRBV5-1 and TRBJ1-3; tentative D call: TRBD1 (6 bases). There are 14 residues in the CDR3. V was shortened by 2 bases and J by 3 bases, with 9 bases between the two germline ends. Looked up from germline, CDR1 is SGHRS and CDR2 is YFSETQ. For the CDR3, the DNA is TGCGCCAGCAGCTTAACAGGGTATGGAAACACCATATATTTT. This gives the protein CASSLTGYGNTIYF.

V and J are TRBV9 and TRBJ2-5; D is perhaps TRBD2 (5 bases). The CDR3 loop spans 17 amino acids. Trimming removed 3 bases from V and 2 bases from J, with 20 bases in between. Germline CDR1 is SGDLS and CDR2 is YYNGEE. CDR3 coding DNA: TGTGCCAGCAGCGCCCAGCGAGGGAGCTTAGGGCAAGAGACCCAGTACTTC. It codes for CASSAQRGSLGQETQYF.

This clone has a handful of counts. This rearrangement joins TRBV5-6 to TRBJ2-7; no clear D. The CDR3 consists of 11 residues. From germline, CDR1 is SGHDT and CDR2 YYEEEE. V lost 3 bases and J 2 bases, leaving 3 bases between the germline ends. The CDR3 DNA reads TGTGCCAGCAGCTCGGCCTACGAGCAGTACTTC. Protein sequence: CASSSAYEQYF.

CDR3 sequence: CASSIISSGNTIYF. For the CDR3, the DNA is TGTGCCAGCAGTATTATTAGCTCTGGAAACACCATATATTTT. The gene calls are TRBV28 and TRBJ1-3; the D is unclear. Germline V gene sequence: CDR1 MDHEN, CDR2 SYDVKM. The ends were cut back, 5 bases at V and 0 bases at J, with 8 bases in the middle. CDR3 length: 14 amino acids.

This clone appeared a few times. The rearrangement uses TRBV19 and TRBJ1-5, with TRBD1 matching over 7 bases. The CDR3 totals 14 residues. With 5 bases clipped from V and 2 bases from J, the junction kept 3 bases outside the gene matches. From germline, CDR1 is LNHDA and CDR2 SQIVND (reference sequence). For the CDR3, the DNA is TGTGCCAGTAGTCCCGGGACAGGCAATCAGCCCCAGCATTTT. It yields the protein CASSPGTGNQPQHF.

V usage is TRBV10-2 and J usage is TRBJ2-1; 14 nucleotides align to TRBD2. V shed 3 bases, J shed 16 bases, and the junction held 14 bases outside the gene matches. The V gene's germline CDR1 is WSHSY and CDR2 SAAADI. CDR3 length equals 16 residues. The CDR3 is CASSDPGTSGSWASFF. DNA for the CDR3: TGCGCCAGCAGTGATCCCGGGACTAGCGGGAGTTGGGCGTCTTTCTTC.

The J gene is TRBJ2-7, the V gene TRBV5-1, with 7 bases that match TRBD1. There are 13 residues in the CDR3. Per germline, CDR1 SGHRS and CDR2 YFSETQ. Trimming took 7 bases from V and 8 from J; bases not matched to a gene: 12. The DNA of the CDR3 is TGCGCCAGCGTCGGGACAGCTGACTTCAAGCAGTACTTC. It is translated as CASVGTADFKQYF. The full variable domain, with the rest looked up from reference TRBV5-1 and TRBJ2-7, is KAGVTQTPRYLIKTRGQQVTLSCSPISGHRSVSWYQQTPGQGLQFLFEYFSETQRNKGNFPGRFSGRQFSNSRSEMNVSTLELGDSALYLCASVGTADFKQYFGPGTRLTVT.

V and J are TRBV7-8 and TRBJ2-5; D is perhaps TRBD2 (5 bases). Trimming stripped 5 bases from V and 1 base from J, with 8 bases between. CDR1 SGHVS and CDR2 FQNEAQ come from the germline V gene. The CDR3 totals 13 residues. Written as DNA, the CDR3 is TGTGCCAGCAGCCCCGGACTCCAAGAGACCCAGTACTTC. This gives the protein CASSPGLQETQYF. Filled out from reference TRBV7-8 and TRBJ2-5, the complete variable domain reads GAGVSQSPRYKVAKRGQDVALRCDPISGHVSLFWYQQALGQGPEFLTYFQNEAQLDKSGLPSDRFFAERPEGSVSTLKIQRTQQEDSAVYLCASSPGLQETQYFGPGTRLLVL.

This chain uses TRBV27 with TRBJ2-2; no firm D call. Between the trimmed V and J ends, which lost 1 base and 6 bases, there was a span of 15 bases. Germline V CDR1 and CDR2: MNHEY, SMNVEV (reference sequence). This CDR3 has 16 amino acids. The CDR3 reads CASSLLAAIAPGELFF. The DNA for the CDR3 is TGTGCCAGCAGTTTATTGGCAGCGATTGCCCCCGGGGAGCTGTTTTTT.

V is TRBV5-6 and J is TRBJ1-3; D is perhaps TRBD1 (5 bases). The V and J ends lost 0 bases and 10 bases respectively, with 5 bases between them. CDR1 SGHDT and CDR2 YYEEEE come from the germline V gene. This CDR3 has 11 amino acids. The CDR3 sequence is CASSLEGTIYF. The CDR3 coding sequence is TGTGCCAGCAGCTTGGAGGGGACCATATATTTT.

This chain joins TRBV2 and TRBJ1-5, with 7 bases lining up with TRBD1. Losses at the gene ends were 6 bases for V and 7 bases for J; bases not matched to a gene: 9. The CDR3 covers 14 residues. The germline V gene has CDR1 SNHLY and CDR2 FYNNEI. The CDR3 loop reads CASSEQGDLQPQHF. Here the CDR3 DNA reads TGTGCCAGCAGCGAGCAGGGGGATTTACAGCCCCAGCATTTT.

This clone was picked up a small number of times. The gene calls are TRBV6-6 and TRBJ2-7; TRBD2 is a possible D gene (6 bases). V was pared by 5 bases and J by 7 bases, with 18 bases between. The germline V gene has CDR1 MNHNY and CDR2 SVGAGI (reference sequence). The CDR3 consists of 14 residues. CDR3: CASSPRGTGGEQYF. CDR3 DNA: TGTGCCAGCAGTCCACGGGGGACCGGGGGAGAGCAGTACTTC.

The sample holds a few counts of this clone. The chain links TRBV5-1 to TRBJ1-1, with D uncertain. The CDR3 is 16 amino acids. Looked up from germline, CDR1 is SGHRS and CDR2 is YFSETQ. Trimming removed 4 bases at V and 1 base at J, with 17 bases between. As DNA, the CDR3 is TGCGCCAGCAGCCTTGGCAGGACCGGGGAGAACACTGAAGCTTTCTTT. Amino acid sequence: CASSLGRTGENTEAFF.

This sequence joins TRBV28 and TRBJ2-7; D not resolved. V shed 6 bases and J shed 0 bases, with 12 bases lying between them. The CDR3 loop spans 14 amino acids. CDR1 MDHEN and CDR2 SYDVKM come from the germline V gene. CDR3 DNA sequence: TGTGCCAGCAGCCAAAATCAGGTCTCCTACGAGCAGTACTTC. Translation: CASSQNQVSYEQYF.

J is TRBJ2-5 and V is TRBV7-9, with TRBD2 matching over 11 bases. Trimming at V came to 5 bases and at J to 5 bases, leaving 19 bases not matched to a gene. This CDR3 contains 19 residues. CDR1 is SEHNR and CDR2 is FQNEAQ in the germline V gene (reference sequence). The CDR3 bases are TGTGCCAGCAGCGCGCCCGGGTGGGCACTTAGCGGGAGGGTCGAGACCCAGTACTTC. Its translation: CASSAPGWALSGRVETQYF. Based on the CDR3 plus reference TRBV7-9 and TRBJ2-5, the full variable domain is DTGVSQNPRHKITKRGQNVTFRCDPISEHNRLYWYRQTLGQGPEFLTYFQNEAQLEKSRLLSDRFSAERPKGSFSTLEIQRTEQGDSAMYLCASSAPGWALSGRVETQYFGPGTRLLVL.

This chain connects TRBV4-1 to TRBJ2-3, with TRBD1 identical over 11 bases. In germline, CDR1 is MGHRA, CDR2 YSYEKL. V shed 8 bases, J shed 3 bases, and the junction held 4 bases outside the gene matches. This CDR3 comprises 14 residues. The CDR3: CASRDRGWTDTQYF. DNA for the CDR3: TGCGCCAGCCGGGACAGGGGGTGGACAGATACGCAGTATTTT.

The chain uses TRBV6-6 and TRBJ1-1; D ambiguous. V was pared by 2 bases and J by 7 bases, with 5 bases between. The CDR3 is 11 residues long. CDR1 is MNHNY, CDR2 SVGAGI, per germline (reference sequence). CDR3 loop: CASSYLSEAFF. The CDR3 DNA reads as TGTGCCAGCAGTTACCTAAGTGAAGCTTTCTTT.

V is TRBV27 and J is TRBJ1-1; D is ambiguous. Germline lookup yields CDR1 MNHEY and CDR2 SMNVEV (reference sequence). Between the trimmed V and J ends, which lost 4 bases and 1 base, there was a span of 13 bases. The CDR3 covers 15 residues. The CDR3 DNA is TGTGCCAGCAGTTCATACAGTTTGCAGAACACTGAAGCTTTCTTT. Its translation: CASSSYSLQNTEAFF.

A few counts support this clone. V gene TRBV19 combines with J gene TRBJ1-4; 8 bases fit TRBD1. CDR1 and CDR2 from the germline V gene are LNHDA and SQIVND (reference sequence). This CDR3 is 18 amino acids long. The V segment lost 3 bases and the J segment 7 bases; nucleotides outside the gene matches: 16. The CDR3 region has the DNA TGTGCCAGTAGTATCTCTCGTCACAGGGGGTTTGGTGGTGAAAAACTGTTTTTT. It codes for CASSISRHRGFGGEKLFF.

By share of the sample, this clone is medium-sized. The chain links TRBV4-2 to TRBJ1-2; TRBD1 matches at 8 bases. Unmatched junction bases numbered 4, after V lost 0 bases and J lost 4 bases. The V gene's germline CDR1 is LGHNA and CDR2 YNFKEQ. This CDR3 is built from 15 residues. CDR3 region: CASSQDRGQIYGYTF. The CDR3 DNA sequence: TGTGCCAGCAGCCAAGACAGGGGGCAGATCTATGGCTACACCTTC.